This entry lists 18 T cell receptor beta chains sequenced from one sample in a study of TIL therapy for anti-PD-1-resistant metastatic lung cancer. This sample's time point: pre-treatment sample, taken before nivolumab and TIL therapy. Most excised metastases sampled were pleural nodules or supraclavicular lymph nodes. This was the immunoSEQ v3 assay. Profiled with immunoSEQ multiplex PCR; TCRdb holds only in-frame clones, not every one. The data hold around 100,000 clones, with under 70% observed a single time. This material consisted of tumor tissue, taken at baseline. The source of these receptors is a person aged 25 to 79 with non-small cell lung cancer.

This chain links TRBV7-9 with TRBJ2-1; TRBD1 agrees at 7 bases. The length of the CDR3 is 16 residues. Germline values: CDR1 SEHNR, CDR2 FQNEAQ (reference sequence). Trimming removed 1 base from V and 6 bases from J; junction bases left unmatched: 9. CDR3: CASSLGGTVLVNEQFF. The CDR3 nucleotides are TGTGCCAGCAGCTTAGGGGGGACAGTGCTAGTCAATGAGCAGTTCTTC.

This clone was seen just once. The chain uses TRBV6-6 and TRBJ2-7; TRBD2 agrees at 14 bases. V dropped 4 bases and J dropped 4; count of bases not matched to a gene: 6. Germline V gives CDR1 MNHNY, CDR2 SVGAGI (reference sequence). The CDR3 extends over 16 amino acids. The CDR3 loop is CASSFPTSGGGYEQYF. Here the CDR3 DNA reads TGTGCCAGCAGTTTCCCGACTAGCGGGGGGGGGTACGAGCAGTACTTC.

This chain links TRBV6-2 or TRBV6-3 with TRBJ2-1, with D possibly TRBD2 on 5 matching bases. CDR3 length: 15 residues. Between the trimmed V and J ends, which lost 2 bases and 0 bases, there was a span of 8 bases. The germline gives CDR1 MNHEY, CDR2 SVGEGT. The CDR3 bases are TGTGCCAGCAGTTACGAGGGTAGCTCCTACAATGAGCAGTTCTTC. Protein product: CASSYEGSSYNEQFF.

This chain joins TRBV7-2 and TRBJ2-1; no reliable D call. The V gene's germline CDR1 is SGHTA and CDR2 FQGNSA. This CDR3 spans 13 amino acids. Between the trimmed V and J ends, which lost 5 bases and 6 bases, there was a span of 11 bases. Here the CDR3 reads CASSLTTLNEQFF. DNA of the CDR3: TGTGCCAGCAGCCTAACAACACTCAATGAGCAGTTCTTC.

V usage is TRBV11-3 and J usage is TRBJ2-3; no clear D. CDR1 is SGHNT, CDR2 YENEEA, per germline. The CDR3 extends over 13 amino acids. V lost 5 bases and J 1 base, leaving 7 bases between the germline ends. CDR3 sequence reads: CASSPEGTDTQYF. The CDR3 bases are TGTGCCAGCAGCCCCGAAGGCACAGATACGCAGTATTTT.

This chain connects TRBV30 to TRBJ1-5, with 7 positions matching TRBD1. Germline values: CDR1 GTSNPN, CDR2 SVGIG (reference sequence). V was clipped by 0 bases and J by 3 bases; unmatched bases: 5. The CDR3 sequence is 15 residues long. The CDR3 DNA is TGTGCCTGGAGTGTACCCAGGGGGGTCAATCAGCCCCAGCATTTT. Its protein product is CAWSVPRGVNQPQHF.

The gene calls are TRBV12-1 and TRBJ2-1; the table assigns TRBD2, which was not confirmed against the DNA. TRBV12-1 is labeled a pseudogene. The CDR3 is 19 amino acids. CDR3 protein: CASSFAISTSGRNYNEQFF. In DNA, the CDR3 is TGTGCCAGCAGCTTTGCGATTTCGACTAGCGGGAGGAATTACAATGAGCAGTTCTTC.

This clone was seen a few times. The V and J genes are TRBV7-9 and TRBJ1-5; D is undetermined. The germline V gene encodes CDR1 SEHNR and CDR2 FQNEAQ (reference sequence). This CDR3 comprises 13 residues. V was shortened by 4 bases and J by 5 bases, with 9 bases between the two germline ends. DNA for the CDR3: TGTGCCAGCAGCTCCGGCGGCGATCAGCCCCAGCATTTT. This codes for CASSSGGDQPQHF.

J is TRBJ2-1 and V is TRBV25-1, with TRBD2 matching over 8 bases. The CDR3 length is 13 residues. The germline gives CDR1 MGHDK, CDR2 SYGVNS. V was pared by 8 bases and J by 4 bases, with 4 bases of the junction left unmatched. CDR3 sequence (DNA): TGTGCCAGCTCTAGCGGGCGATACAATGAGCAGTTCTTC. Translation gives CASSSGRYNEQFF.

The V and J genes are TRBV12-3 or TRBV12-4 and TRBJ1-2; D uncertain. V lost 2 bases and J 8 bases, leaving 12 bases between the germline ends. The CDR3 sequence is 13 residues long. CDR3 nucleotides: TGTGCCAGCAGTTTACCCTCTCTCTGGGGCTACACCTTC. Its protein product is CASSLPSLWGYTF.

This clone has a handful of counts. V and J are TRBV2 and TRBJ2-6; 11 positions match TRBD1. The CDR3 consists of 15 residues. Trimming removed 10 bases from V and 3 bases from J; junction bases left unmatched: 5. Per germline, CDR1 SNHLY and CDR2 FYNNEI. The CDR3 DNA reads as TGTGCCACCCGGGACAGGGGGAATGGGGCCAACGTCCTGACTTTC. Its protein product is CATRDRGNGANVLTF.

This chain joins TRBV5-1 and TRBJ2-1; 10 positions match TRBD2. After removal of 5 bases from V and 0 bases from J, the junction contained 8 bases not matched to a gene. Germline V lookup: CDR1 SGHRS, CDR2 YFSETQ. The CDR3 has 17 amino acids. Here the CDR3 reads CASSPSSGGSSYNEQFF. The CDR3 nucleotides are TGCGCCAGCAGTCCATCTAGCGGGGGTAGCTCCTACAATGAGCAGTTCTTC.

The chain is built from TRBV28 and TRBJ1-1; 9 bases are a match to TRBD1. Germline trimming cut 3 bases from V and 4 bases from J; bases unmatched to any gene: 9. This CDR3 has 16 amino acids. Germline lookup yields CDR1 MDHEN and CDR2 SYDVKM. The CDR3 coding sequence is TGTGCCAGCAGTTTCTCGGGACAGGGATACGGCACTGAAGCTTTCTTT. Translated: CASSFSGQGYGTEAFF.

The gene calls are TRBV23-1 and TRBJ1-5; D might be TRBD1 (6 bases). TRBV23-1 falls under the ORF class, with uncertain function. V lost 6 bases, J lost 0 bases, and 15 bases lay in between. This CDR3 region has 16 residues. The CDR3 spells CASSATGQISNQPQHF. The CDR3 nucleotides are TGCGCCAGCAGCGCCACCGGACAGATTAGCAATCAGCCCCAGCATTTT.

The chain links TRBV30 to TRBJ1-5; 8 bases map to TRBD1. CDR1 is GTSNPN and CDR2 is SVGIG in the germline V gene (reference sequence). The CDR3 loop spans 16 amino acids. Trimming cost V 3 bases and J 6 bases; bases outside gene matches: 13. CDR3: CAWRESARTGSQPQHF. CDR3 nucleotides: TGTGCCTGGAGAGAATCAGCCCGGACAGGGAGTCAGCCCCAGCATTTT.

This clone was detected once. The gene calls are TRBV28 and TRBJ2-1, with TRBD1 matching over 7 bases. Germline values: CDR1 MDHEN, CDR2 SYDVKM. J lost 5 bases, V lost 2 bases, and 15 bases had no gene match. The CDR3 totals 18 residues. CDR3 nucleotides: TGTGCCAGCAGTTTACTCGGTTTCGGGAACAGGGGAGACAATGAGCAGTTCTTC. Its translation is CASSLLGFGNRGDNEQFF.

This chain uses TRBV18 with TRBJ1-4; D perhaps matches TRBD1 (6 bases). CDR1 KGHSH and CDR2 LQKENI come from the germline V gene. The CDR3 is 14 amino acids. Trimming pared 6 bases from V and 4 bases from J, leaving 12 bases between. The CDR3, as DNA: TGTGCCAGCTCCCCAGGGGTTGGTAATGAAAAACTGTTTTTT. Translation gives CASSPGVGNEKLFF.

The chain links TRBV6-1 to TRBJ2-7, with a weak D call TRBD1 (5 bases). The CDR3 contains 14 residues. V was clipped by 3 bases and J by 5 bases, with 14 bases between them. The germline gives CDR1 MNHNS, CDR2 SASEGT. In nucleotides, the CDR3 is TGTGCCAGCAGTGAGCGGCCCCAGGGTAACGAGCAGTACTTC. It yields the protein CASSERPQGNEQYF.